A single sample is the source of the 26 T cell receptor beta chains below, sequenced in a study of identical twins. TCRdb re-derived calls from the 5' RACE reads in MiXCR, one entry per CDR3 protein. The sample yields about 530,000 distinct CDR3 sequences, about 16% seen once. The same sample was also used in a study of yellow fever vaccine responses in identical twins.

Sequences were obtained from CD4+ T cells sorted from blood. These receptors originate from a woman between 18 and 29 years old in good health.

This clonotype was detected only a few times. The chain recombines TRBV20-1 with TRBJ1-1; TRBD1 might be the D (6 bases). The germline gives CDR1 DFQATT, CDR2 SNEGSKA (reference sequence). Between the trimmed V and J ends, which lost 7 bases and 6 bases, there was a span of 12 bases. This CDR3 region has 11 residues. The CDR3 protein is CSVPTGSEAFF. In DNA form, the CDR3 reads TGCAGTGTTCCTACAGGGTCTGAAGCTTTCTTT.

V gene TRBV12-3 or TRBV12-4 combines with J gene TRBJ1-5, with TRBD1 matching 8 bases. V was pared by 3 bases and J by 9 bases, with 4 bases of the junction left unmatched. The CDR3 has 13 amino acids. CDR3 residues: CASSFRDRGPQHF. CDR3 nucleotides: TGTGCCAGCAGTTTTAGAGACAGGGGGCCCCAGCATTTT.

This clonotype appeared a few times. The V and J genes are TRBV12-3 or TRBV12-4 and TRBJ2-6; TRBD1 matches 9 bases. J was trimmed by 4 bases and V by 2 bases; bases with no gene match: 3. The CDR3 has 16 amino acids. CDR3 DNA sequence: TGTGCCAGCAGTTTAAGGACAGGGGTGGGGGCCAACGTCCTGACTTTC. Amino acids: CASSLRTGVGANVLTF.

The table lists this clonotype with many counts. This chain joins TRBV11-2 and TRBJ2-1; 10 positions agree with TRBD2. CDR3 length equals 17 residues. V lost 4 bases to trimming and J lost 6 bases; unmatched junction nucleotides: 12. Germline CDR1 and CDR2: SGHAT and FQNNGV. CDR3 sequence: CASSSLRAGGPGNEQFF. CDR3 coding DNA: TGTGCCAGCAGCTCTCTCAGAGCGGGGGGGCCAGGCAATGAGCAGTTCTTC.

The chain links TRBV5-1 to TRBJ2-7; tentatively, D is TRBD1 or TRBD2 (5 bases each). V lost 2 bases and J 6 bases, leaving 15 bases between the germline ends. The CDR3 is 14 amino acids. Germline lookup yields CDR1 SGHRS and CDR2 YFSETQ. The CDR3 DNA sequence: TGCGCCAGCAGCTTAGGAGAGGGCAGGGTCGAGCAGTACGTC. Translation gives CASSLGEGRVEQYV.

The chain employs TRBV7-9 and TRBJ2-1; TRBD1 matches 8 bases. The CDR3 has 15 residues. Germline V CDR1 and CDR2: SEHNR, FQNEAQ (reference sequence). After removal of 5 bases from V and 8 bases from J, the junction contained 11 bases not matched to a gene. CDR3 sequence: CASSPKGQGRDEQFF. CDR3 sequence (DNA): TGTGCCAGCAGCCCAAAAGGACAGGGAAGGGATGAGCAGTTCTTC.

This clonotype appeared a few times. The chain uses TRBV12-3 or TRBV12-4 and TRBJ2-1, with TRBD1 matching over 10 bases. The CDR3 is 14 residues long. Trimming cost V 7 bases and J 9 bases; bases outside gene matches: 9. CDR3 region: CASKPGTGVSEQFF. For the CDR3, the DNA is TGTGCCAGCAAACCCGGGACAGGGGTTTCTGAGCAGTTCTTC.

This clonotype appeared a few times. This sequence joins TRBV4-1 and TRBJ2-2; TRBD1 aligns across 10 bases. The CDR3 covers 16 residues. Germline lookup yields CDR1 MGHRA and CDR2 YSYEKL. The V gene end was trimmed by 7 bases and the J gene end by 7 bases; junction bases not matched to a gene: 12. The CDR3 sequence is CASTWRGQGIIGELFF. The CDR3 coding sequence is TGCGCCAGCACCTGGAGGGGACAGGGGATCATCGGGGAGCTGTTTTTT.

This clonotype occurred a few times. V gene TRBV7-9 combines with J gene TRBJ2-1, with D perhaps assigned TRBD1 or TRBD2 (5 bases each). Germline lookup yields CDR1 SEHNR and CDR2 FQNEAQ (reference sequence). The CDR3 consists of 14 residues. The V end was cut by 2 bases, the J end by 6 bases, with 11 bases between. The CDR3 reads CASSLMGVSNEQFF. In DNA form, the CDR3 reads TGTGCCAGCAGCTTAATGGGGGTATCCAATGAGCAGTTCTTC.

The genes are TRBV6-5 and TRBJ2-2; D possibly corresponds to TRBD2 (5 bases). The CDR3 loop spans 14 amino acids. CDR1 and CDR2 from the germline V gene are MNHEY and SVGAGI. V lost 0 bases to trimming and J lost 10 bases, with 12 bases between them. CDR3 region: CASSYSGVRPELFF. CDR3 in DNA: TGTGCCAGCAGTTACTCGGGAGTCCGCCCGGAGCTGTTTTTT.

V gene TRBV10-3 combines with J gene TRBJ1-1; D is perhaps TRBD1 (6 bases). Germline CDR1 and CDR2: ENHRY and SYGVKD. There are 13 residues in the CDR3. The V end lost 6 bases, the J end lost 1 base, and 9 bases lay between the germline ends. The CDR3 spells CAIRTRGNTEAFF. Written as DNA, the CDR3 is TGTGCCATCAGGACCAGGGGGAACACTGAAGCTTTCTTT.

This clonotype was counted between two and nine times. The J gene is TRBJ2-2, the V gene TRBV28; possible D gene TRBD1, 6 bases. This CDR3 comprises 16 residues. V was trimmed by 6 bases and J by 4 bases, leaving 18 bases between them. The germline V gene has CDR1 MDHEN and CDR2 SYDVKM. CDR3 coding DNA: TGTGCCAGCAGGGGGGCAGGTTCCCAGGGCACCGGGGAGCTGTTTTTT. It codes for CASRGAGSQGTGELFF.

The J gene is TRBJ2-5, the V gene TRBV2, with D possibly matching TRBD1 (6 bases). Germline values: CDR1 SNHLY, CDR2 FYNNEI. This CDR3 region has 15 residues. Trimming pared 3 bases from V and 5 bases from J, leaving 16 bases between. The CDR3 DNA reads as TGTGCCAGCAGTGACGAGGGGGTCGAATCGGAGACCCAGTACTTC. Residues: CASSDEGVESETQYF.

This clonotype was detected only a few times. V and J are TRBV18 and TRBJ2-7; tentatively, D is TRBD1 (6 bases). Germline lookup yields CDR1 KGHSH and CDR2 LQKENI. V lost 3 bases and J 3 bases, leaving 15 bases between the germline ends. The CDR3 has 15 residues. Written as DNA, the CDR3 is TGTGCCAGCTCACCGATGGGCAGGGGATACTACGAGCAGTACTTC. It is translated as CASSPMGRGYYEQYF.

This clonotype was detected only a few times. The J gene is TRBJ2-4, the V gene TRBV20-1; D may be TRBD1 (5 bases). Germline V gene lookup returns CDR1 DFQATT and CDR2 SNEGSKA (reference sequence). Trimming removed 2 bases from V and 0 bases from J, with 8 bases in between. This CDR3 contains 14 residues. The CDR3 loop is CSARSQGAKNIQYF. Here the CDR3 DNA reads TGCAGTGCTAGATCTCAGGGAGCCAAAAACATTCAGTACTTC.

This clonotype was counted between two and nine times. CDR3: CASSLEGRGGPHNEQFF. The CDR3 DNA reads TGCGCCAGCAGCTTGGAGGGTCGGGGAGGGCCGCACAATGAGCAGTTCTTC. The gene calls are TRBV5-1 and TRBJ2-1, with 7 nucleotides matching TRBD2. This CDR3 has 17 residues. Trimming at V came to 0 bases and at J to 5 bases, leaving 11 bases not matched to a gene. Germline values: CDR1 SGHRS, CDR2 YFSETQ.

The chain has TRBV28 and TRBJ2-1, with a tentative D call TRBD2 (6 bases). The CDR3 extends over 13 amino acids. V lost 3 bases and J 11 bases, leaving 14 bases between the germline ends. Germline CDR1 MDHEN, CDR2 SYDVKM. DNA for the CDR3: TGTGCCAGCAGTTTGGGGGGACCCAGTCAGCAGTTCTTC. It codes for CASSLGGPSQQFF.

V usage is TRBV3-1 and J usage is TRBJ1-2, with a weak D call TRBD1 (6 bases). V shed 3 bases and J shed 6 bases, with 8 bases lying between them. CDR3 length: 12 amino acids. Germline values: CDR1 LGHDT, CDR2 YNNKEL (reference sequence). CDR3 nucleotide sequence: TGTGCCAGCAGCCACGGGGGCGATGGCTACACCTTC. This translates into CASSHGGDGYTF.

This clonotype was detected ten times or more. The rearrangement joins TRBV29-1 to TRBJ2-5; TRBD1 matches 7 bases. Germline V gives CDR1 SQVTM, CDR2 ANQGSEA. The J segment lost 2 bases and the V segment lost 3 bases, leaving 3 bases of the junction unmatched. This CDR3 contains 13 residues. CDR3 DNA: TGCAGCGTTGACCGGGACAGACAAGAGACCCAGTACTTC. Its protein is CSVDRDRQETQYF.

This clonotype was found many times. V usage is TRBV14 and J usage is TRBJ1-2; tentatively, D is TRBD1 (5 bases). Germline values: CDR1 SGHDN, CDR2 FVKESK. CDR3 length equals 14 residues. Trimming removed 4 bases from V and 2 bases from J, with 11 bases in between. The CDR3 DNA reads as TGTGCCAGCAGCCCGTTTGAGGGGAACTATGGCTACACCTTC. It yields the protein CASSPFEGNYGYTF.

In this sample, this clonotype turned up a few times. V is TRBV5-5 and J is TRBJ2-7; D call uncertain. The V end lost 0 bases, the J end lost 6 bases, and 16 bases lay between the germline ends. This CDR3 has 15 residues. Germline V gene data show CDR1 as SGHKS and CDR2 as YYEKEE (reference sequence). This chain's CDR3 is CASSLGSIGNGEQYV. CDR3 DNA sequence: TGTGCCAGCAGCTTGGGTTCCATTGGGAACGGCGAGCAGTACGTC.

This clonotype was seen more than once but under ten times. The CDR3 DNA follows: TGTGCCAGTAGTCGGTTAATAGCGGGAGACACCGGGGAGCTGTTTTTT. It encodes CASSRLIAGDTGELFF. The V call is TRBV19, the J call TRBJ2-2, with 9 positions matching TRBD2. The length of the CDR3 is 16 residues. V gave up 5 bases and J gave up 3 bases; unmatched junction bases: 7. In germline, CDR1 is LNHDA, CDR2 SQIVND (reference sequence).

The V and J genes are TRBV28 and TRBJ2-7; TRBD1 or TRBD2 may be the D gene (5 bases each). The germline V and J ends were trimmed by 5 bases and 3 bases, with 20 bases remaining between them. This CDR3 comprises 16 residues. In germline, CDR1 is MDHEN, CDR2 SYDVKM. The CDR3 loop reads CASSPTRGGILYEQYF. The DNA of the CDR3 is TGTGCCAGCAGTCCCACGAGGGGCGGTATCCTCTACGAGCAGTACTTC.

J is TRBJ2-1 and V is TRBV5-1, with no clear D. The V gene's germline CDR1 is SGHRS and CDR2 YFSETQ. The CDR3 contains 15 residues. V dropped 5 bases and J dropped 5 bases, with 17 bases sitting between them. The CDR3 DNA is TGCGCCAGCAGAATCACTCCAATCCCCGACAATGAGCAGTTCTTC. Residues: CASRITPIPDNEQFF.

The V and J genes are TRBV10-3 and TRBJ2-2; either TRBD1 or TRBD2 may fit D (5 bases each). Trimming took 6 bases from V and 4 from J, leaving 12 bases between them. The CDR3 contains 14 residues. Germline CDR1 is ENHRY and CDR2 is SYGVKD. The CDR3 DNA is TGTGCCATCAGCCAGGGACGGGGCACCGGGGAGCTGTTTTTT. This sequence encodes CAISQGRGTGELFF.

The rearrangement joins TRBV5-1 to TRBJ2-1, with D unresolved. The V end lost 0 bases, the J end lost 9 bases, and 19 bases lay between the germline ends. Germline V CDR1 and CDR2: SGHRS, YFSETQ. This CDR3 region has 16 residues. CDR3 in amino acids: CASSLDPPVSVGEQFF. CDR3 bases: TGCGCCAGCAGCTTGGACCCCCCAGTCTCAGTGGGTGAGCAGTTCTTC.